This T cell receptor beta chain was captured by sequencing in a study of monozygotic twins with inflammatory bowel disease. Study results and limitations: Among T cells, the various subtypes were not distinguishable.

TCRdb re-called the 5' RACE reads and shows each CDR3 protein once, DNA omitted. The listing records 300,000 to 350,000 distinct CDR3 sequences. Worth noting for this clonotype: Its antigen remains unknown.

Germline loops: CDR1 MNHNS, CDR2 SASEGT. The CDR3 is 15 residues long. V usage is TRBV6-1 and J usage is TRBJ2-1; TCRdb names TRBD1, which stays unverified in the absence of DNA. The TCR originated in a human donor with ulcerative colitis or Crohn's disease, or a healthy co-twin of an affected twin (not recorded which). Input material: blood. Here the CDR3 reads CASSEAVSGAGEQFF.